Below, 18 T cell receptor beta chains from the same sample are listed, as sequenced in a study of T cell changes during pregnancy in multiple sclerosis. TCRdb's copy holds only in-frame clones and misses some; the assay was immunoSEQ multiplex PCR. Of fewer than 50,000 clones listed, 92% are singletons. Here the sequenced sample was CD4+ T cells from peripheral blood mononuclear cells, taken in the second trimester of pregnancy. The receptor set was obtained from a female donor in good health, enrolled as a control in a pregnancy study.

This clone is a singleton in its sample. The CDR3 region is CASSLAGTGTDEQYF. Written as DNA, the CDR3 is TGTGCCAGCAGCTTGGCCGGGACAGGGACAGACGAGCAGTACTTC. The rearrangement joins TRBV5-8 to TRBJ2-7; 9 bases line up with TRBD1. This CDR3 spans 15 amino acids. CDR1 SGHTS and CDR2 YDEGEE come from the germline V gene. V lost 0 bases, J lost 5 bases, and 6 bases stayed unmatched.

The CDR3 DNA sequence: TGTGCCAGCAGCCAAGACCTGCTCGGGACAGCGAACACTGAAGCTTTCTTT. Translation gives CASSQDLLGTANTEAFF. The chain employs TRBV4-2 and TRBJ1-1, with 7 bases lining up with TRBD1. This CDR3 has 17 amino acids. Germline assignment: CDR1 LGHNA and CDR2 YNFKEQ. J gave up 1 base and V 0 bases, and 8 bases lay outside the gene matches.

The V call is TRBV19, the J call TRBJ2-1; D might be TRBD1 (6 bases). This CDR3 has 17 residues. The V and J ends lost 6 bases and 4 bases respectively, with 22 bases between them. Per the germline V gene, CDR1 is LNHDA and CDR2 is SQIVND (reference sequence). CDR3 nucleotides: TGTGCCAGTAGCTCGACTGACAGGCAAATCCGGTACAATGAGCAGTTCTTC. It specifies CASSSTDRQIRYNEQFF.

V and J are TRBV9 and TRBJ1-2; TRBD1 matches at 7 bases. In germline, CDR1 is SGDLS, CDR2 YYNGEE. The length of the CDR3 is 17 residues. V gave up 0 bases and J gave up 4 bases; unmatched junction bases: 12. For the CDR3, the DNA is TGTGCCAGCAGCGTAGAGGGTAGTGCAGGGGGAACCTATGGCTACACCTTC. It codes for CASSVEGSAGGTYGYTF.

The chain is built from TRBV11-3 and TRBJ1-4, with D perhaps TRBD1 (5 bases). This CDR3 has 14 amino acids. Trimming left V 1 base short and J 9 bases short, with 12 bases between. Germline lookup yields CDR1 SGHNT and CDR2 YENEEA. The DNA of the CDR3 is TGTGCCAGCAGCTTAGGGGGCGTGAATCAAAAACTGTTTTTT. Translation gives CASSLGGVNQKLFF.

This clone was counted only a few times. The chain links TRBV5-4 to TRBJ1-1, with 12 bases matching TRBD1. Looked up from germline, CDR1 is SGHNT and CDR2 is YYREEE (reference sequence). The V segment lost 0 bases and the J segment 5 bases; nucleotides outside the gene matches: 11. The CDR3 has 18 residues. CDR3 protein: CASSLEGTGGELGTEAFF. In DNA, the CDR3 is TGTGCCAGCAGCTTGGAGGGGACAGGGGGCGAATTAGGAACTGAAGCTTTCTTT.

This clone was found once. CDR3 DNA sequence: TGTGCCAGCAGTTTCTCTACGGGTTACACTGAAGCTTTCTTT. This codes for CASSFSTGYTEAFF. V and J are TRBV27 and TRBJ1-1; D not certain. The CDR3 covers 14 residues. V gave up 3 bases and J gave up 3 bases, with 11 bases separating them. In germline, CDR1 is MNHEY, CDR2 SMNVEV (reference sequence).

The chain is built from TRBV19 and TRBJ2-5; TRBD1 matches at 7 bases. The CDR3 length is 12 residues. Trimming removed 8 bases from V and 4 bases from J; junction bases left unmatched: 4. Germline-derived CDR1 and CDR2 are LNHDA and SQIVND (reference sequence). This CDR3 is CASGRQGETQYF. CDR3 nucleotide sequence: TGTGCCAGTGGGAGACAGGGAGAGACCCAGTACTTC.

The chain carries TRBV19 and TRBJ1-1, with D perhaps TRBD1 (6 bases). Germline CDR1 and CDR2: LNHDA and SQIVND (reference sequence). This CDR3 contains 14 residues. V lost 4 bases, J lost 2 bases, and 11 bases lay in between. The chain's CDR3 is CASSTGHPNTEAFF. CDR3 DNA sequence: TGTGCCAGTAGTACGGGACACCCAAACACTGAAGCTTTCTTT.

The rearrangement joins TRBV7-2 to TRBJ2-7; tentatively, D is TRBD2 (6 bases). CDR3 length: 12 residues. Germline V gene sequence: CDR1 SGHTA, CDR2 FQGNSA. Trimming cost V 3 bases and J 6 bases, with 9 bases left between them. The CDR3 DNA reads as TGTGCCAGCAGCTTTCAGGGAGGCGAGCAGTACTTC. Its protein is CASSFQGGEQYF.

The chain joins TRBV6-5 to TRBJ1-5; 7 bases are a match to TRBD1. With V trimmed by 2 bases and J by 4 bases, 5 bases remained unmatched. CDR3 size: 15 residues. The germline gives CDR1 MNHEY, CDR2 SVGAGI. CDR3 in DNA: TGTGCCAGCAGTTACCGGACAGGCGTTAATCAGCCCCAGCATTTT. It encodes CASSYRTGVNQPQHF.

The CDR3 DNA reads as TGTGCCAGCAGACAGGGAATCGAGCAGTACTTC. It codes for CASRQGIEQYF. The V and J genes are TRBV2 and TRBJ2-7; D perhaps matches TRBD1 (6 bases). Germline V gene lookup returns CDR1 SNHLY and CDR2 FYNNEI. Between the trimmed V and J ends, which lost 6 bases and 6 bases, there was a span of 9 bases. This CDR3 has 11 residues.

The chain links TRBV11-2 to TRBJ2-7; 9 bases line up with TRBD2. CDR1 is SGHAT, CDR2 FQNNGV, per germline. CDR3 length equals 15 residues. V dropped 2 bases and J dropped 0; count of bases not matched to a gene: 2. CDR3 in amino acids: CASSLSGGTSYEQYF. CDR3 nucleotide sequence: TGTGCCAGCAGCTTAAGCGGGGGGACCTCCTACGAGCAGTACTTC.

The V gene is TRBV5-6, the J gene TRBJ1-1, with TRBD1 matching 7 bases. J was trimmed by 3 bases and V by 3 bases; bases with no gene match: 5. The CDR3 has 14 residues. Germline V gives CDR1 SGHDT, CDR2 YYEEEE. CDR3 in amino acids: CASSWSRGHTEAFF. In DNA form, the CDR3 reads TGTGCCAGCAGCTGGTCGAGGGGGCACACTGAAGCTTTCTTT.

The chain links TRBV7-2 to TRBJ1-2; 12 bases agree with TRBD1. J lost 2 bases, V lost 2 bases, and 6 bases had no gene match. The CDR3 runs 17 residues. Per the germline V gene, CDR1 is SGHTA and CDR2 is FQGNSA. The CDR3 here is CASSLRGQGAKNYGYTF. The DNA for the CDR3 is TGTGCCAGCAGCTTACGGGGACAGGGGGCAAAGAACTATGGCTACACCTTC.

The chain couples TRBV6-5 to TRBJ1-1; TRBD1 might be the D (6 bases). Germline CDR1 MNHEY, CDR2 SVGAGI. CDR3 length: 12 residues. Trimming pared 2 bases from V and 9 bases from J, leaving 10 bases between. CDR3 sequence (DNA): TGTGCCAGCAGTTACCGTACAGGGAAAGCTTTCTTT. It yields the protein CASSYRTGKAFF.

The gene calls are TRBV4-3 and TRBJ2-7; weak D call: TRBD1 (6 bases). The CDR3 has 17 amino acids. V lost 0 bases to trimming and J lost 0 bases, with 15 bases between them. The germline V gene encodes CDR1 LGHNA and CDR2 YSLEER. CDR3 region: CASSQEPPGQASYEQYF. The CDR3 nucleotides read TGCGCCAGCAGCCAAGAACCTCCGGGACAAGCCTCCTACGAGCAGTACTTC.

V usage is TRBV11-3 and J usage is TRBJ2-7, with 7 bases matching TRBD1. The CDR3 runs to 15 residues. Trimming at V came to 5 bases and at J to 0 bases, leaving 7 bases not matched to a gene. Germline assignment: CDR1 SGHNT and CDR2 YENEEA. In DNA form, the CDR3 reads TGTGCCAGCAGCCCCAGGACAGGAAGCTCCTACGAGCAGTACTTC. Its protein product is CASSPRTGSSYEQYF.